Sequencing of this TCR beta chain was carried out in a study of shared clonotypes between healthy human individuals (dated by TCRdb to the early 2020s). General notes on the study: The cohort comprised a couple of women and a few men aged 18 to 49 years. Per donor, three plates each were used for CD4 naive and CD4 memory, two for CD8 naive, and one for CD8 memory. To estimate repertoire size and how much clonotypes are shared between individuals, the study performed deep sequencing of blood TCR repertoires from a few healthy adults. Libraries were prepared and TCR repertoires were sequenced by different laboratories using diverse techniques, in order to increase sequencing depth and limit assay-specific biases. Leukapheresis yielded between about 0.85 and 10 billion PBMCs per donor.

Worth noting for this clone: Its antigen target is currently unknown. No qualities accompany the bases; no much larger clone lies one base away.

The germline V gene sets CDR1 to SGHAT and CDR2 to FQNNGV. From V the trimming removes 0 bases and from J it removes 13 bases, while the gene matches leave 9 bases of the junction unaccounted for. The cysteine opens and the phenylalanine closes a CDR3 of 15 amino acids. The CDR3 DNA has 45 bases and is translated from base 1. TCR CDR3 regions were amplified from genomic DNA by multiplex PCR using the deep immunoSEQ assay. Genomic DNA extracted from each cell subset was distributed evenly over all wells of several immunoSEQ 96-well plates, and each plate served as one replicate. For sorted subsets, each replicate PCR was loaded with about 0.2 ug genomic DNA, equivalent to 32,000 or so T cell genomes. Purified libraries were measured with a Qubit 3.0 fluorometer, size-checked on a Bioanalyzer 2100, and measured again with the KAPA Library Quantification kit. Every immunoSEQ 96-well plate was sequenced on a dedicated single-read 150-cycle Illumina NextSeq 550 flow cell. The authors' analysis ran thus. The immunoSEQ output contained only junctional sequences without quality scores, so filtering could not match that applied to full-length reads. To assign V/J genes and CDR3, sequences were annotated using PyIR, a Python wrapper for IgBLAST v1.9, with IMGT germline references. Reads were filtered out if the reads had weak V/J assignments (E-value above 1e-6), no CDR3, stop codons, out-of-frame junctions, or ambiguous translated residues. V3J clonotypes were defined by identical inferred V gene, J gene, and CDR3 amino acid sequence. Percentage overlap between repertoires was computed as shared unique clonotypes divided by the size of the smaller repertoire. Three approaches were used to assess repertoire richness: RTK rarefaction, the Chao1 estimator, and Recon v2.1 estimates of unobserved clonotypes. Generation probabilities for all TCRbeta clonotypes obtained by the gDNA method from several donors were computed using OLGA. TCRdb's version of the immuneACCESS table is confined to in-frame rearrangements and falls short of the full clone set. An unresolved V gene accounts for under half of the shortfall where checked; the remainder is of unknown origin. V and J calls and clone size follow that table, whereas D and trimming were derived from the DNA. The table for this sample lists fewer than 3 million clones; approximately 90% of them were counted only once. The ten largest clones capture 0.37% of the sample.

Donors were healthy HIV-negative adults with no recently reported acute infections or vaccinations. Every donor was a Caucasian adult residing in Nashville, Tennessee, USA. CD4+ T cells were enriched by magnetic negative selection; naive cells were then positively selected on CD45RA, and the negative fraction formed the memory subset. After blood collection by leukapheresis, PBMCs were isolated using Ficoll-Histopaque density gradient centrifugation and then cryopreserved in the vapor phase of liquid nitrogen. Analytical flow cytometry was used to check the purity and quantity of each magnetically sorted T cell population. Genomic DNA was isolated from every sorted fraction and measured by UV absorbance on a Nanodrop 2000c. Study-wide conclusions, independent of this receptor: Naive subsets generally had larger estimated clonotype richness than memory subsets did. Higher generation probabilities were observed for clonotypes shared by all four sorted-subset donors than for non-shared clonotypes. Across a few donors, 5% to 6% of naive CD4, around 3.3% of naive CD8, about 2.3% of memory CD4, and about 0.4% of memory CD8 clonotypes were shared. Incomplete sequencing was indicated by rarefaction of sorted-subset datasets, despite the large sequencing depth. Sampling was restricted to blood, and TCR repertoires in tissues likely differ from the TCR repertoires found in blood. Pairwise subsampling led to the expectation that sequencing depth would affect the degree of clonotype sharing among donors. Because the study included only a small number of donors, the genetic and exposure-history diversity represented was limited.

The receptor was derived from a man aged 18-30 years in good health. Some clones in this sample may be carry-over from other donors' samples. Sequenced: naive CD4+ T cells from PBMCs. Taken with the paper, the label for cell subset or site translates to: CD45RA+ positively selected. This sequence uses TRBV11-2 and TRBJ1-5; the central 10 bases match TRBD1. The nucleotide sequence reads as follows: TGTGCCAGCAGCTTAGATTTGGGACAGGGGCCTACTCAGCATTTT. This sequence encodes CASSLDLGQGPTQHF.